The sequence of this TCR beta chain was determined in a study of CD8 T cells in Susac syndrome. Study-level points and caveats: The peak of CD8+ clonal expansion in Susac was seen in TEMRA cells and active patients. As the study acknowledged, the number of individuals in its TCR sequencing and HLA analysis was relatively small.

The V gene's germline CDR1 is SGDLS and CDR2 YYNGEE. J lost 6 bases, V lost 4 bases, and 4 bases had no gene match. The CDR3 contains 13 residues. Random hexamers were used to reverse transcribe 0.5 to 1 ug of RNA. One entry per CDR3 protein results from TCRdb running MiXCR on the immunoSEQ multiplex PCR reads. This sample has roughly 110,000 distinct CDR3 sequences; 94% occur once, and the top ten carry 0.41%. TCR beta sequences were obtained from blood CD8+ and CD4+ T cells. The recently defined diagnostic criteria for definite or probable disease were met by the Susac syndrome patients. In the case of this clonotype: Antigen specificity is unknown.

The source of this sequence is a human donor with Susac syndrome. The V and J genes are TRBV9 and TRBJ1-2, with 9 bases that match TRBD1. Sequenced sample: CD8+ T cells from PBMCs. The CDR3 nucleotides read TGTGCCAGCAGCCTTCGGACAGGGGATGGCTACACCTTC. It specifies CASSLRTGDGYTF.